These T cell receptor beta chains were read from a single sample in a study of blood T cells in healthy people across ages. TCRdb reanalysed the 5' RACE reads using MiXCR and keeps one entry per CDR3 protein. The table has approximately 810,000 distinct CDR3 sequences, 36% seen once. What was sequenced was blood. The receptors were gathered from a man between 18 and 29 years old in good health. CDR3s include the opening cysteine and the closing phenylalanine or tryptophan. D genes are given only for firm matches. Clone size, where shown, is once, few, many, or a class for clones that have expanded.

len	abundance	v_gene	d_gene	j_gene	CDR3aa	CDR3nt
15	many	TRBV9	NA	TRBJ2-7	CASSDGQQGPYEQYF	TGTGCCAGCAGCGACGGACAACAGGGTCCCTACGAGCAGTACTTC
16	NA	TRBV20-1	NA	TRBJ1-1	CSAPAPPGDVNTEAFF	TGCAGTGCTCCTGCCCCACCGGGGGACGTAAACACTGAAGCTTTCTTT
16	few	TRBV4-1	TRBD1	TRBJ2-6	CASSQRDSSGANVLTF	TGCGCCAGCAGCCAAAGGGACAGCTCTGGGGCCAACGTCCTGACTTTC
17	NA	TRBV16	NA	TRBJ1-1	CASSQKISFLVNAEAFF	TGTGCCAGCAGCCAAAAAATAAGTTTCCTAGTGAACGCTGAAGCTTTCTTT
17	few	TRBV5-1	NA	TRBJ2-6	CASSLAPRSSGANVLTF	TGCGCCAGCAGCTTGGCCCCCAGATCCTCTGGGGCCAACGTCCTGACTTTC
16	NA	TRBV5-1	TRBD1	TRBJ1-1	CASSLAPGGVHTEAFF	TGCGCCAGCAGCTTGGCGCCAGGGGGGGTCCACACTGAAGCTTTCTTT
13	NA	TRBV6-6	NA	TRBJ1-1	CASSYLRRTEAFF	TGTGCCAGCAGTTACCTCAGGCGGACTGAAGCTTTCTTT
16	NA	TRBV10-3	TRBD1	TRBJ1-2	CVISESGTGEIHGYTF	TGTGTCATCAGTGAGTCTGGGACAGGGGAGATCCATGGCTACACCTTC
14	NA	TRBV4-2	NA	TRBJ2-2	CASRVSPEHGELVF	TGTGCCAGCAGGGTCAGCCCTGAGCACGGGGAGCTGGTTTTT
12	many	TRBV20-1	NA	TRBJ2-5	CSARLDPETQYF	TGCAGTGCTAGGTTAGACCCAGAGACCCAGTACTTC
16	many	TRBV28	NA	TRBJ2-1	CASSLAVDSSYNEQFF	TGTGCCAGCAGTTTAGCTGTGGATAGCTCCTACAATGAGCAGTTCTTC
18	many	TRBV12-3/TRBV12-4	TRBD2	TRBJ2-7	CASSLRTSGRGTSYEQYF	TGTGCCAGCAGCCTACGGACTAGCGGGAGAGGGACGTCCTACGAGCAGTACTTC
14	NA	TRBV15	NA	TRBJ2-5	CATSRDQGSETQYF	TGTGCCACCAGCAGAGATCAGGGTAGTGAGACCCAGTACTTC
11	NA	TRBV19	NA	TRBJ1-2	CASSHEHGYTF	TGTGCCAGTAGCCATGAACATGGCTACACCTTC